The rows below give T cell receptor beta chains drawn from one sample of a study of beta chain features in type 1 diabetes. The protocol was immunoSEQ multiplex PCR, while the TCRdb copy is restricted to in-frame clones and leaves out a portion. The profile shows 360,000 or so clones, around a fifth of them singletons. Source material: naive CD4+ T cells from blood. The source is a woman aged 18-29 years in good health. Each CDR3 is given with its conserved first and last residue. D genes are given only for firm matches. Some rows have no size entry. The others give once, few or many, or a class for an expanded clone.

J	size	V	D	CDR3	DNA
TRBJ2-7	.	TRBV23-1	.	CASSQSPVYEQYF	TGCGCCAGCAGTCAATCTCCCGTCTACGAGCAGTACTTC
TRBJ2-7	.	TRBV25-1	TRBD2	CASSDPGLAGYEQYF	TGTGCCAGCAGTGATCCAGGACTAGCGGGCTACGAGCAGTACTTC
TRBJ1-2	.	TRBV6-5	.	CASSLFGAAARGYTF	TGTGCCAGCAGCCTCTTTGGGGCGGCGGCCCGCGGCTACACCTTC
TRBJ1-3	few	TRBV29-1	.	CSVPTAPLGNTIYF	TGCAGCGTTCCGACTGCACCCCTAGGAAACACCATATATTTT
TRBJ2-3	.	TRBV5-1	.	CASSSDSSTDTQYF	TGCGCCAGCAGCTCGGATTCTAGCACCGATACGCAGTATTTT
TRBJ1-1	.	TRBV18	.	CASSPQEEPNTEAFF	TGTGCCAGCTCACCACAGGAGGAGCCGAACACTGAAGCTTTCTTT
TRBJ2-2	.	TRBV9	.	CASSGTVNTGELFF	TGTGCCAGCAGCGGGACAGTGAACACCGGGGAGCTGTTTTTT
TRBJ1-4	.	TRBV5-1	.	CASSSGATTTNEKLFF	TGCGCCAGCAGCTCGGGAGCCACAACAACTAATGAAAAACTGTTTTTT
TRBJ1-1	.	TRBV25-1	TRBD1	CASSARGQDEAFF	TGTGCCAGCAGTGCCAGGGGGCAGGATGAAGCTTTCTTT
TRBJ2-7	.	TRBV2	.	CASTGEYEQYF	TGTGCCAGCACCGGGGAGTACGAGCAGTACTTC
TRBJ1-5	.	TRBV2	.	CASSAGAFSNQPQHF	TGTGCCAGCAGTGCGGGAGCATTTAGCAATCAGCCCCAGCATTTT
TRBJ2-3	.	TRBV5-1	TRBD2	CASSLAGGTSTDTQYF	TGCGCCAGCAGCTTGGCGGGGGGAACTAGCACAGATACGCAGTATTTT
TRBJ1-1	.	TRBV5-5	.	CASSLGAGTEAFF	TGTGCCAGCAGCTTGGGAGCAGGCACTGAAGCTTTCTTT
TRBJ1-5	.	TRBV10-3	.	CAISDREDNQPQHF	TGTGCCATCAGTGATAGAGAGGATAATCAGCCCCAGCATTTT
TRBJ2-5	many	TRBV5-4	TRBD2	CASSQGTSGETQYF	TGTGCCAGCAGCCAGGGGACTAGCGGAGAGACCCAGTACTTC
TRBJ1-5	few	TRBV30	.	CAWSAREGQPQHF	TGTGCCTGGAGTGCCAGGGAGGGTCAGCCCCAGCATTTT
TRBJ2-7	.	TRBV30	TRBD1	CAWSVPRTGNYEQYF	TGTGCCTGGAGTGTACCCCGGACAGGGAACTACGAGCAGTACTTC
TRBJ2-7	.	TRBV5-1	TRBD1	CASSEQGQGYEQYF	TGCGCCAGCAGCGAACAGGGACAGGGCTACGAGCAGTACTTC
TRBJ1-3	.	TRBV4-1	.	CASRTTDNSGNTIYF	TGCGCCAGTAGAACGACTGATAACTCTGGAAACACCATATATTTT
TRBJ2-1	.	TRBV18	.	CASSGLANEQFF	TGTGCCAGCTCAGGGCTAGCCAATGAGCAGTTCTTC
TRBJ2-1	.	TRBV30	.	CAWSLPPNRDSKFF	TGTGCCTGGTCCCTGCCCCCCAACCGGGACTCCAAGTTCTTC
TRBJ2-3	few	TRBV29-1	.	CSVQGTRYTDTQYF	TGCAGCGTTCAGGGCACACGATACACAGATACGCAGTATTTT
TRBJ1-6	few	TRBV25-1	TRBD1	CASRSGGSNSPLHF	TGTGCCAGCAGATCAGGGGGCTCTAATTCACCCCTCCACTTT
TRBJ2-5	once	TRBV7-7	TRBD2	CASSLRPTSGRGETQYF	TGTGCTAGCAGCTTAAGACCGACTAGCGGGAGGGGAGAGACCCAGTACTTC
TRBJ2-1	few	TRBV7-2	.	CASSSYLPDEQFF	TGTGCCAGCAGCTCCTATTTACCGGATGAGCAGTTCTTC
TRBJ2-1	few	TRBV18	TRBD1	CASSLGQRRFHEQFF	TGTGCCAGCTCCCTGGGACAGAGAAGGTTCCATGAGCAGTTCTTC
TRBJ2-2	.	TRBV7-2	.	CASSLALSGTGELFF	TGTGCCAGCAGCTTAGCCTTGAGCGGTACCGGGGAGCTGTTTTTT
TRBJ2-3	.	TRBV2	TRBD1	CATGDRGQSDTQYF	TGTGCCACCGGGGACAGGGGGCAGTCAGATACGCAGTATTTT
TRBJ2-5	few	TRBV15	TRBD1	CATSTGQGETQYF	TGTGCCACCAGCACCGGACAGGGCGAGACCCAGTACTTC
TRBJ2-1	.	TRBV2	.	CASSGAKSYNEQFF	TGTGCCAGCAGTGGGGCCAAGTCCTACAATGAGCAGTTCTTC
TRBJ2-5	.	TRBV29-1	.	CSVGWSEETQYF	TGCAGCGTTGGGTGGAGCGAAGAGACCCAGTACTTC
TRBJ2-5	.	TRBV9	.	CASSVGVGPQTQYF	TGTGCCAGCAGCGTAGGCGTGGGGCCGCAGACCCAGTACTTC
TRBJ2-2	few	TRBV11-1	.	CASSFQGGSTGELFF	TGTGCCAGCAGCTTTCAGGGAGGATCCACCGGGGAGCTGTTTTTT
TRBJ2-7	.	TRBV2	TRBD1	CASSAGTVHEQYF	TGTGCCAGCAGTGCCGGGACAGTTCACGAGCAGTACTTC
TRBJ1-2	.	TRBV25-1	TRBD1	CASSELRQGADYGYTF	TGTGCCAGCAGTGAACTGAGGCAGGGGGCGGACTATGGCTACACCTTC
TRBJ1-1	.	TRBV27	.	CASSLYRGRGTEAFF	TGTGCCAGCAGTTTATATCGGGGTAGAGGCACTGAAGCTTTCTTT
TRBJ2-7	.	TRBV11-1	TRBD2	CASSSTGTNDEQYF	TGTGCCAGCAGCTCCACCGGGACTAACGACGAGCAGTACTTC
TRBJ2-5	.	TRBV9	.	CASSVEGGLETQYF	TGTGCCAGCAGCGTAGAGGGGGGGCTAGAGACCCAGTACTTC
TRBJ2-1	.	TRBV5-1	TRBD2	CASSASGGGAHEQFF	TGCGCCAGCAGCGCCTCGGGCGGGGGGGCCCATGAGCAGTTCTTC
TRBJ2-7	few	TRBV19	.	CASSTTAIYEQYF	TGTGCCAGTAGTACGACAGCAATCTACGAGCAGTACTTC
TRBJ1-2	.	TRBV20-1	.	CSARTSYGYTF	TGCAGTGCGCGGACAAGCTATGGCTACACCTTC
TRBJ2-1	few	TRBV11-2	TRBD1	CASSVTGINEQFF	TGTGCCAGCAGCGTGACAGGGATCAATGAGCAGTTCTTC
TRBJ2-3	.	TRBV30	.	CAWSFGTSDTQYF	TGTGCCTGGAGTTTCGGGACTTCAGATACGCAGTATTTT
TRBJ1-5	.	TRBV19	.	CASSGFGNSNQPQHF	TGTGCCAGTAGTGGTTTCGGGAATAGCAATCAGCCCCAGCATTTT
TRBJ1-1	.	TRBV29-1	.	CSSGGARGNTEAFF	TGCAGCTCCGGAGGGGCGCGGGGTAATACTGAAGCTTTCTTT
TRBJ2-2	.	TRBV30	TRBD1	CAWSHWDRYTGELFF	TGTGCCTGGAGCCACTGGGACAGGTACACCGGGGAGCTGTTTTTT
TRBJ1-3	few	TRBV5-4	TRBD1	CASSPDRVTGNTIYF	TGTGCCAGCAGCCCGGACAGGGTAACTGGAAACACCATATATTTT
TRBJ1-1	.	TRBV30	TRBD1	CAWSPQGATEAFF	TGTGCCTGGAGTCCACAGGGGGCCACTGAAGCTTTCTTT
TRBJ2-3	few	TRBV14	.	CASSLQLADTQYF	TGTGCCAGCAGCCTTCAACTAGCAGATACGCAGTATTTT
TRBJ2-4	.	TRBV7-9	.	CASSLGDGGGIQYF	TGTGCCAGCAGCTTGGGAGACGGAGGAGGCATTCAGTACTTC
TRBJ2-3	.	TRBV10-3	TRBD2	CAINKGLVSTDTQYF	TGTGCCATCAATAAGGGACTAGTGAGCACAGATACGCAGTATTTT
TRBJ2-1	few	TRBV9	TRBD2	CASSVVEIAGRLFF	TGTGCCAGCAGCGTAGTTGAGATAGCGGGGAGGCTGTTCTTC
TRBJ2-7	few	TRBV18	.	CASSWGRAYEQYF	TGTGCCAGCTCCTGGGGCAGGGCTTACGAGCAGTACTTC
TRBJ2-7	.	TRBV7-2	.	CASSLNRAYEQYF	TGTGCCAGCAGCCTTAACAGAGCCTACGAGCAGTACTTC
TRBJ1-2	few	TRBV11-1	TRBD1	CASSLGGQLIYTF	TGTGCCAGCAGCTTGGGGGGACAGCTGATCTACACCTTC
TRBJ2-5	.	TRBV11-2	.	CASSLESGPRAQYF	TGTGCCAGCAGCTTAGAATCTGGCCCGAGGGCCCAGTACTTC
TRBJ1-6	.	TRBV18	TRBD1	CASSPRGTGAYNSPLHF	TGTGCCAGCTCACCACGAGGGACAGGGGCCTATAATTCACCCCTCCACTTT
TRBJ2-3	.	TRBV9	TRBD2	CASSVTSDTSTDTQYF	TGTGCCAGCAGCGTGACTAGCGACACTAGCACAGATACGCAGTATTTT
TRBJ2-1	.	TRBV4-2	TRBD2	CASSPAGGHNNEQFF	TGTGCCAGCAGCCCGGCGGGGGGACACAACAATGAGCAGTTCTTC
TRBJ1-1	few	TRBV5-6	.	CASSLAPPGRGTEAFF	TGTGCCAGCAGCTTGGCCCCCCCGGGAAGAGGCACTGAAGCTTTCTTT